This is a list of T cell receptor beta chains from one sample in a study of memory CD4+ T cells and cytomegalovirus serostatus. Data came from immunoSEQ multiplex PCR; TCRdb stores just in-frame clones and leaves some out. This repertoire shows approximately 44,000 clones, over 60% found once; its top ten account for under 8%. Sequenced sample: memory CD4+ T cells from blood. Source of these receptors: an adult in good health and CMV-seronegative. The conserved cysteine and the conserved F or W are not part of the CDR3 here. Fields, in order: clone size, J gene, V gene, CDR3 protein. The size of a clone is reported for some rows only, either as once, few or many, or as a class for expanded clones.

size: NA
J: TRBJ1-4
V: TRBV5-4
CDR3: ASSLGQSNEKLF

size: NA
J: TRBJ1-3
V: TRBV28
CDR3: ASSLLAGGTSGNTIY

size: NA
J: TRBJ2-2
V: TRBV27
CDR3: ASQRAGDTGELF

size: NA
J: TRBJ2-3
V: TRBV7-8
CDR3: ASSLSGGDSTDTQY

size: NA
J: TRBJ2-3
V: TRBV6-1
CDR3: ASSLSGASTDTQY

size: NA
J: TRBJ1-1
V: TRBV19
CDR3: ASYEGLNTEAF

size: NA
J: TRBJ1-4
V: TRBV11-2
CDR3: ASSLQGISEKLF

size: NA
J: TRBJ2-3
V: TRBV10-3
CDR3: ATEGTSGDSTDTQY

size: many
J: TRBJ1-5
V: TRBV5-4
CDR3: ASSGGWDQPQH

size: NA
J: TRBJ2-5
V: TRBV7-3
CDR3: ASSLRLGQGAEGETQY

size: once
J: TRBJ1-4
V: TRBV7-9
CDR3: ASSLTGAREKLF

size: NA
J: TRBJ1-2
V: TRBV28
CDR3: ASTPLGGGYT

size: once
J: TRBJ1-1
V: TRBV19
CDR3: ASSMPRMNTEAF

size: few
J: TRBJ2-5
V: TRBV11-2
CDR3: ASSRLLAEQETQY

size: NA
J: TRBJ2-1
V: TRBV7-2
CDR3: ASSLESGRVNEQF

size: NA
J: TRBJ2-6
V: TRBV10-3
CDR3: AITPSPGSGANVLT

size: NA
J: TRBJ2-2
V: TRBV5-6
CDR3: ASSLLVQGANTGELF

size: once
J: TRBJ2-1
V: TRBV2
CDR3: ASSYTSGIYNEQF

size: few
J: TRBJ1-4
V: TRBV5-6
CDR3: ASSLLGLNEKLF

size: NA
J: TRBJ2-2
V: TRBV19
CDR3: ASSVAVGELF

size: NA
J: TRBJ2-7
V: TRBV11-2
CDR3: ASTAVEHYEQY

size: NA
J: TRBJ2-1
V: TRBV27
CDR3: ASSLVTSGRHEQF

size: NA
J: TRBJ2-1
V: TRBV5-1
CDR3: ASSLELAGGDNEQF

size: NA
J: TRBJ1-1
V: TRBV10-3
CDR3: AIRGQAMNTEAF

size: medium-sized
J: TRBJ1-1
V: TRBV21-1
CDR3: ASGGAVNTEAF

size: NA
J: TRBJ1-3
V: TRBV2
CDR3: ASGLSSGNTIY

size: once
J: TRBJ1-6
V: TRBV30
CDR3: AWSRPQGSPLH

size: once
J: TRBJ1-4
V: TRBV9
CDR3: ASSKGGLTSEKLF

size: NA
J: TRBJ2-1
V: TRBV5-4
CDR3: ASSTKVSDEQF

size: few
J: TRBJ1-4
V: TRBV30
CDR3: AWSTGGTNEKLF

size: NA
J: TRBJ2-5
V: TRBV29-1
CDR3: SVKTPGETQY

size: NA
J: TRBJ2-1
V: TRBV19
CDR3: ASRALGYNEQF

size: few
J: TRBJ2-5
V: TRBV11-2
CDR3: ASSPGLAGGLVGETQY

size: NA
J: TRBJ1-1
V: TRBV7-9
CDR3: ASTLGWQGSRVMNTEAF

size: NA
J: TRBJ1-2
V: TRBV5-1
CDR3: ASSEPAQGGGYT

size: NA
J: TRBJ2-2
V: TRBV30
CDR3: AWSGFAGGPVGELF

size: NA
J: TRBJ2-5
V: TRBV5-6
CDR3: ASSFSGSVSHQY

size: NA
J: TRBJ2-7
V: TRBV4-2
CDR3: ASSPLWGPIYEQY

size: NA
J: TRBJ2-1
V: TRBV16
CDR3: ASSRAPSNEQF

size: NA
J: TRBJ2-7
V: TRBV4-1
CDR3: ASSHRLAGETGYEQY

size: NA
J: TRBJ2-6
V: TRBV28
CDR3: ASSLKGQGLPGANVLT